These T cell receptor beta chains were read from a single sample in a study of CD8 T cells in Susac syndrome. Via MiXCR, TCRdb re-called the immunoSEQ multiplex PCR reads, giving one row per CDR3 protein. The table records about 57,000 distinct CDR3 sequences, 93% of them present only once. The sequenced material came from CD8+ T cells from PBMCs. The receptors were gathered from a human donor with multiple sclerosis. Both conserved end residues are part of each CDR3. A D gene is named only where the DNA matches it firmly. Clone size appears in some rows only: once, few, many, or a class for an expanded clone.

TRBJ1-1 TRBD1 - 14 TRBV7-2 TGTGCCAGCAGCTTAGTGGACAGGGGATTTGAAGCTTTCTTT CASSLVDRGFEAFF
TRBJ2-7 TRBD1 - 17 TRBV11-2 TGTGCCAGCAGCCCATTTCCGACAGGGAAGAGCTCCTACGAGCAGTACTTC CASSPFPTGKSSYEQYF
TRBJ1-1 - - 9 TRBV29-1 TGCAGCGTTGAGGCTGAAGCTTTCTTT CSVEAEAFF
TRBJ2-3 - - 17 TRBV30 TGTGCCTGGAGTGTACCCGAGGTGGTACTAGAAGCAGATACGCAGTATTTT CAWSVPEVVLEADTQYF
TRBJ2-1 TRBD1 - 16 TRBV5-1 TGCGCCAGCAGCTGGGATGGACAGGGTACCGACAATGAGCAGTTCTTC CASSWDGQGTDNEQFF
TRBJ2-1 - - 15 TRBV27 TGTGCCAGCAGTTTGGACGGGAACCGGTACAATGAGCAGTTCTTC CASSLDGNRYNEQFF
TRBJ1-5 - once 14 TRBV6-5 TGTGCCAGCAGCGGGGGGCTGTTGGGTCAGCCCCAGCATTTT CASSGGLLGQPQHF
TRBJ1-1 - once 12 TRBV5-4 TGTGCCAGCTTCCGCGGGAGAACTGAAGCTTTCTTT CASFRGRTEAFF
TRBJ1-5 - - 16 TRBV4-1 TGCGCCAGCTTCCTGCGGGACTCCGTGAGCAATCAGCCCCAGCATTTT CASFLRDSVSNQPQHF
TRBJ1-3 TRBD1 - 14 TRBV6-5 TGTGCCAGCAGTTACCGGGACAGAGGAAACACCATATATTTT CASSYRDRGNTIYF
TRBJ1-5 - - 14 TRBV4-2 TGTGCCAGCAGCCAAGAAGGGCACAATCAGCCCCAGCATTTT CASSQEGHNQPQHF
TRBJ2-3 - - 14 TRBV7-3 TGTGCCAGCAGCCCCGAGCCTCCGCCAGATACGCAGTATTTT CASSPEPPPDTQYF
TRBJ1-2 TRBD1 - 17 TRBV11-2 TGTGCCAGCAGCTTAATTAACAGGGGGAAGAGGTTCTATGGCTACACCTTC CASSLINRGKRFYGYTF
TRBJ1-2 - - 16 TRBV7-9 TGTGCCAGCAGCCGCCCGGACAGCCCTAATCTATATGGCTACACCTTC CASSRPDSPNLYGYTF
TRBJ1-2 - few 10 TRBV7-9 TGTGCCAGCAGTTTACGGGGCTACACCTTC CASSLRGYTF
TRBJ1-2 - - 14 TRBV5-6 TGTGCCAGCAGCTTGGAGGGGGGCGCAAATGGCTACACCTTC CASSLEGGANGYTF
TRBJ1-1 TRBD1 - 13 TRBV7-9 TGTGCCAGCAGCTCCCGATTGACAGGGGAAGCTTTCTTT CASSSRLTGEAFF
TRBJ2-6 - - 15 TRBV13 TGTGCCAGCAGTCTTACAGGGTTCGGGGCCAACGTCCTGACTTTC CASSLTGFGANVLTF
TRBJ1-6 - once 14 TRBV4-3 TGCGCCAGCAGCCAAGATAGTGGTAATTCACCCCTCCACTTT CASSQDSGNSPLHF
TRBJ1-1 - - 13 TRBV29-1 TGCAGCGTTGAATTGCGGATGAACACTGAAGCTTTCTTT CSVELRMNTEAFF
TRBJ1-1 TRBD1 - 16 TRBV3-1 TGTGCCAGCAGCCGGGACAGGGGACCTGGGAACACTGAAGCTTTCTTT CASSRDRGPGNTEAFF
TRBJ2-1 TRBD1 once 12 TRBV27 TGTGCCAGCACGGGACAGTACAATGAGCAGTTCTTC CASTGQYNEQFF
TRBJ2-4 - - 13 TRBV4-3 TGCGCCAGCAGCCAGACGACGGGGGACATTCAGTACTTC CASSQTTGDIQYF
TRBJ2-7 TRBD1 - 15 TRBV6-1 TGTGCCAGCAGTAAGGCCCGAGGACAGGGGAGAGAGCAGTACTTC CASSKARGQGREQYF
TRBJ2-5 - - 12 TRBV13 TGTGCCAGTTCGGGGGACCAAGAGACCCAGTACTTC CASSGDQETQYF
TRBJ1-2 - - 16 TRBV4-1 TGCGCCAGCAGCCAACCCTCGGCAGGGGAGGACTATGGCTACACCTTC CASSQPSAGEDYGYTF
TRBJ1-2 - - 15 TRBV6-1 TGTGCCAGCCATGACAGTGTAGCCGGGACACATGGCTACACCTTC CASHDSVAGTHGYTF
TRBJ1-2 - - 16 TRBV7-9 TGTGCCAGCAGCTTAGTCGTACCAGGAAACGACTATGGCTACACCTTC CASSLVVPGNDYGYTF
TRBJ1-4 TRBD1 - 15 TRBV5-6 TGTGCCAGCAGCTGGGACAGGGAGGAGTGGGAAAAACTGTTTTTT CASSWDREEWEKLFF
TRBJ2-1 - - 12 TRBV10-3 TGTGCCACTGGGGACTTTGACAATGAGCAGTTCTTC CATGDFDNEQFF
TRBJ2-7 - - 13 TRBV7-9 TGTGCCAGCAGCTTGAGTGGCCTCTCCGAGCAGTACTTC CASSLSGLSEQYF
TRBJ2-1 - - 14 TRBV6-2/TRBV6-3 TGTGCCAGCAGTTACGCGAGCCGCCAGGGAAGGCAGTTCTTC CASSYASRQGRQFF
TRBJ2-7 - once 17 TRBV3-1 TGTGCCAGCAGCCAAGAGGCTCGGACTTTTAGCTCCTACGAGCAGTACTTC CASSQEARTFSSYEQYF
TRBJ2-7 TRBD1 - 15 TRBV4-3 TGCGCCAGCAGCCAAGGACAGGGGGCTTCATGGGAGCAGTACTTC CASSQGQGASWEQYF
TRBJ2-7 - - 12 TRBV29-1 TGCAGCGCCTATGGGACCTTAGACGAGCAGTACTTC CSAYGTLDEQYF
TRBJ2-7 TRBD1 - 14 TRBV6-5 TGTGCCAGCAGTTACACGGGACAGACCTACGAGCAGTACTTC CASSYTGQTYEQYF
TRBJ1-6 - - 14 TRBV30 TGTGCCCTACTCCCAGGCCCTTGGAATTCACCCCTCCACTTT CALLPGPWNSPLHF
TRBJ1-2 - - 14 TRBV27 TGTGCCAGCAGCCCCCCGGGGGCTAACTATGGCTACACCTTC CASSPPGANYGYTF